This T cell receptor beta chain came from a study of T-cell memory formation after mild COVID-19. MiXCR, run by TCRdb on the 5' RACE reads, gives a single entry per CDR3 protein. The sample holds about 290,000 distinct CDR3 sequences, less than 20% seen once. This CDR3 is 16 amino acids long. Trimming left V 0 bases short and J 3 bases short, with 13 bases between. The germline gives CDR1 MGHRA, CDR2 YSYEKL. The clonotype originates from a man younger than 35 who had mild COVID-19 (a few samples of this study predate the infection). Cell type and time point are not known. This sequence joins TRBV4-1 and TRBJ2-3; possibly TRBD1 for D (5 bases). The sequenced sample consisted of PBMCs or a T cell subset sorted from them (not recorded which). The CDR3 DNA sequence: TGCGCCAGCAGCCAAGATCGAGACAGCTTAACAGATACGCAGTATTTT. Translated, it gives CASSQDRDSLTDTQYF.